A selection of T cell receptor beta chains follows, all from one sample in a study of blood T cell repertoires in COVID-19. Clones were sequenced by immunoSEQ multiplex PCR, and TCRdb holds only the in-frame ones, with some missing. Seen here are 71,000 or so clones, approximately 87% observed once, and the top ten hold about a sixth. The sequenced sample consisted of peripheral blood. The receptors were sampled from an elderly man in a cohort sampled during active COVID-19. Both conserved end residues are part of each CDR3. A D gene is named only where the DNA matches it firmly. The listing skips clone size in some rows; elsewhere it reads once, few, many or a size class.

J gene,V gene,D gene,clone size,CDR3 protein,CDR3 DNA
TRBJ2-3,TRBV18,TRBD2,.,CASSAEIRGGPSTDTQYF,TGTGCCAGCTCAGCAGAGATCCGGGGGGGGCCTAGCACAGATACGCAGTATTTT
TRBJ2-2,TRBV7-7,.,.,CASRPDRTGELFF,TGTGCCAGCAGGCCTGACAGAACCGGGGAGCTGTTTTTT
TRBJ1-2,TRBV5-4,.,.,CASGVSGVLYGYTF,TGTGCCAGCGGCGTTTCAGGGGTGCTCTATGGCTACACCTTC
TRBJ1-1,TRBV7-6,.,few,CASSNTGNEAFF,TGTGCCAGCAGCAACACAGGGAATGAAGCTTTCTTT
TRBJ2-3,TRBV11-2,TRBD2,.,CASSLAGGVTDTQYF,TGTGCCAGCAGCTTAGCCGGGGGGGTAACAGATACGCAGTATTTT
TRBJ2-7,TRBV2,.,.,CASSDGRAPYEQYF,TGTGCCAGCAGTGACGGCAGGGCACCCTACGAGCAGTACTTC
TRBJ1-2,TRBV28,TRBD1,.,CASSKRSTGRRYTF,TGTGCCAGCAGTAAAAGATCGACAGGGAGGCGCTACACCTTC
TRBJ1-1,TRBV4-1,.,few,CASSQEYGGRKNTEAFF,TGCGCCAGCAGCCAAGAGTATGGGGGGAGGAAGAACACTGAAGCTTTCTTT
TRBJ1-6,TRBV6-2/TRBV6-3,.,.,CASSSGRTVRFYNSPLHF,TGTGCCAGCAGTTCGGGGCGGACAGTCCGCTTCTATAATTCACCCCTCCACTTT
TRBJ2-6,TRBV5-4,TRBD2,.,CASAPPGGGGANVLTF,TGTGCCAGCGCTCCGCCTGGGGGAGGGGGGGCCAACGTCCTGACTTTC
TRBJ1-2,TRBV12-3/TRBV12-4,TRBD1,.,CASSWGQGYGYTF,TGTGCCAGCAGTTGGGGACAGGGCTATGGCTACACCTTC
TRBJ2-3,TRBV13,TRBD1,.,CASSLVDRGGDTQYF,TGTGCCAGCAGCTTAGTGGACAGGGGCGGTGATACGCAGTATTTT
TRBJ1-6,TRBV4-1,TRBD1,few,CASSLGQGGSPLHF,TGCGCCAGCAGCCTTGGACAGGGAGGATCACCCCTCCACTTT
TRBJ2-3,TRBV6-1,.,.,CASSERNSDTQYF,TGTGCCAGCAGTGAACGAAACTCAGATACGCAGTATTTT
TRBJ2-2,TRBV3-1/TRBV3-2,TRBD1,.,CASSHPGQHTGELFF,TGTGCCAGCAGCCATCCGGGACAGCACACCGGGGAGCTGTTTTTT
TRBJ2-2,TRBV5-4,TRBD1,.,CASSLGQGPTGELFF,TGTGCCAGCAGCCTCGGACAGGGCCCCACCGGGGAGCTGTTTTTT
TRBJ1-3,TRBV18,.,.,CASSPLQQGSGNTIYF,TGTGCCAGCTCACCACTTCAACAGGGTTCTGGAAACACCATATATTTT
TRBJ2-7,TRBV5-6,TRBD2,once,CASSLAAGGGYEQYF,TGTGCCAGCAGCTTGGCTGCGGGGGGGGGCTACGAGCAGTACTTC
TRBJ1-4,TRBV10-3,TRBD1,many,CAIKGTGGGKLFF,TGTGCCATCAAAGGGACAGGGGGCGGAAAACTGTTTTTT
TRBJ1-2,TRBV7-2,TRBD1,.,CASSLSGQLTYGYTF,TGTGCCAGCAGCTTATCGGGACAGCTTACTTATGGCTACACCTTC
TRBJ2-7,TRBV6-1,.,.,CASSAPSTATYEQYF,TGTGCCAGCAGTGCGCCATCGACAGCCACCTACGAGCAGTACTTC
TRBJ2-1,TRBV2,.,.,CASSRENEQFF,TGTGCCAGCAGTAGGGAGAATGAGCAGTTCTTC
TRBJ2-2,TRBV29-1,TRBD1,.,CSASTGTGAGTGELFF,TGCAGCGCCTCAACCGGGACAGGGGCTGGCACCGGGGAGCTGTTTTTT
TRBJ1-6,TRBV11-2,.,.,CASSTDPAGGSPLHF,TGTGCCAGCAGCACAGACCCGGCCGGGGGTTCACCCCTCCACTTT
TRBJ2-3,TRBV7-2,.,.,CASSSNGQSTDTQYF,TGTGCCAGCAGCTCAAATGGACAGAGCACAGATACGCAGTATTTT
TRBJ1-4,TRBV7-2,.,.,CASSWAPNEKLFF,TGTGCCAGCAGTTGGGCACCTAATGAAAAACTGTTTTTT
TRBJ1-2,TRBV7-9,TRBD1,.,CASSPPGTDRGYTF,TGTGCCAGCAGCCCACCCGGGACAGATCGCGGCTACACCTTC
TRBJ1-5,TRBV3-1/TRBV3-2,.,.,CASSQVPGNNQPQHF,TGTGCCAGCAGCCAAGTTCCGGGGAACAATCAGCCCCAGCATTTT
TRBJ2-6,TRBV27,.,.,CASSLSSGNSGANVLTF,TGTGCCAGCAGTTTATCGTCGGGGAACTCTGGGGCCAACGTCCTGACTTTC
TRBJ2-5,TRBV28,TRBD1,.,CASSPRQGANQETQYF,TGTGCCAGCAGTCCGCGCCAGGGGGCTAATCAAGAGACCCAGTACTTC
TRBJ1-2,TRBV9,.,once,CASSVGTGLGYTF,TGTGCCAGCAGCGTAGGTACAGGGTTGGGCTACACCTTC
TRBJ1-1,TRBV11-2,TRBD1,.,CASSVDRGNTEAFF,TGTGCCAGCAGCGTAGACAGGGGGAACACTGAAGCTTTCTTT
TRBJ2-1,TRBV18,TRBD2,.,CASSPWAGGLNEQFF,TGTGCCAGCTCACCATGGGCGGGGGGGCTGAATGAGCAGTTCTTC